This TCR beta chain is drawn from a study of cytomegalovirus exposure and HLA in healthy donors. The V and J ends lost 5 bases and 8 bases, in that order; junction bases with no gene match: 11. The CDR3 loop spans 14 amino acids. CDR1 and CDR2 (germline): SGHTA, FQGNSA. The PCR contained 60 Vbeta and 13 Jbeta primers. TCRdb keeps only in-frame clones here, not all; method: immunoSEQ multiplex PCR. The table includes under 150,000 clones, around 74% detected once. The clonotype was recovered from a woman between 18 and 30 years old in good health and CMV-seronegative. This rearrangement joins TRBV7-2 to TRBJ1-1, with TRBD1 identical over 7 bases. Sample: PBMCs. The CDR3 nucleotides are TGTGCCAGCAGCGTAGACAGGGCCCGTCGGGAAGCTTTCTTT. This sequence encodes CASSVDRARREAFF.